The clone carrying this T cell receptor (beta chain) was recorded many times. Its target is unknown. Each of two time points yielded approximately 6 milliliters of peripheral venous blood. The trim removed 6 bases at V and 4 bases at J, leaving 2 bases unmatched. Per germline, CDR1 MNHEY and CDR2 SMNVEV (reference sequence). The CDR3 length is 13 residues. The sample is drawn from a study of prognosis after radiotherapy for stage I lung cancer. Background on the study: Patients were enrolled between April 2018 and January 2019 (all with stage I non-small cell lung cancer). With a biologically effective dose of at least 100 Gy, radiotherapy took the form of SBRT split into 3 to 5 fractions.

With two-round multiplex PCR, TCR beta CDR3 sequences were amplified from genomic DNA. Used in first-round PCR were primers specific to each TRBV and TRBJ gene. TCRdb re-analysed the multiplex PCR reads in MiXCR, keeping a single row per CDR3 protein. The repertoire includes around 59,000 distinct CDR3 sequences, 26% of them detected once, and under 10% sits in the top ten. Study-level points and caveats: Tumor-specific status of the expanded TCR clones was not determined in the analysis.

The chain combines TRBV27 with TRBJ2-5; 10 bases align to TRBD1. The receptor's source is a donor older than 45 with non-small cell lung cancer. The source was PBMCs, collected before or after stereotactic body radiation therapy (not recorded which). CDR3 in DNA: TGTGCCAGCAGCCGGACAGGGGGAGAGACCCAGTACTTC. Its protein is CASSRTGGETQYF.